One sample yielded the 32 T cell receptor beta chains listed below, sequenced in a study of cytomegalovirus exposure and HLA in healthy donors. Primers: 60 Vbeta forward and 13 Jbeta reverse. Generated by immunoSEQ multiplex PCR, the TCRdb table keeps only in-frame clones and is missing some. Altogether just over 150,000 clones are present, roughly 80% being singletons, with the ten largest covering more than 1.1%. Sequencing was performed on PBMCs. These receptor sequences come from a woman between 25 and 40 years old in good health and CMV-seronegative.

In its sample, this clone was seen once. J is TRBJ1-6 and V is TRBV27; 9 nucleotides agree with TRBD1. After removal of 2 bases from V and 9 bases from J, the junction contained 2 bases not matched to a gene. Germline V gene data show CDR1 as MNHEY and CDR2 as SMNVEV (reference sequence). This CDR3 contains 14 residues. In nucleotides, the CDR3 is TGTGCCAGCAGTTTAGGGACAGGGCCTTCACCCCTCCACTTT. Amino acids: CASSLGTGPSPLHF.

This chain uses TRBV7-2 with TRBJ1-2; 8 nucleotides line up with TRBD1. The germline CDR1 and CDR2 sequences are SGHTA and FQGNSA. This CDR3 comprises 14 residues. J lost 8 bases, V lost 2 bases, and 7 bases had no gene match. The CDR3 sequence: CASSLRDRGEGYTF. The CDR3 bases are TGTGCCAGCAGCTTACGCGACAGGGGCGAGGGCTACACCTTC.

The V and J genes are TRBV13 and TRBJ1-1; D uncertain. CDR3 length: 14 residues. Trimming stripped 8 bases from V and 5 bases from J, with 18 bases between. Per the germline V gene, CDR1 is PRHDT and CDR2 is FYEKMQ (reference sequence). This CDR3 is CASGFHGSRTEAFF. CDR3 DNA sequence: TGTGCCAGCGGATTTCACGGGTCGCGGACTGAAGCTTTCTTT.

V and J are TRBV7-2 and TRBJ1-1, with D perhaps matching TRBD1 (6 bases). The CDR3 has 13 residues. The germline gives CDR1 SGHTA, CDR2 FQGNSA. Trimming took 4 bases from V and 4 from J, leaving 10 bases between them. CDR3: CASSSTGSTEAFF. DNA for the CDR3: TGTGCCAGCAGCTCAACAGGGTCCACTGAAGCTTTCTTT.

CDR3 in amino acids: CASSRDGGAEKLFF. The CDR3 DNA reads as TGTGCCAGCAGCCGCGACGGGGGAGCGGAAAAACTGTTTTTT. The gene calls are TRBV5-4 and TRBJ1-4; weak D call: TRBD1 (5 bases). Trimming took off 4 bases at V and 8 bases at J, with 15 bases between the two ends. CDR3 size: 14 residues. Germline values: CDR1 SGHNT, CDR2 YYREEE (reference sequence).

The genes are TRBV7-9 and TRBJ1-1, with D possibly matching TRBD1 (5 bases). The CDR3 extends over 15 amino acids. Germline CDR1 SEHNR, CDR2 FQNEAQ (reference sequence). V was shortened by 5 bases and J by 6 bases, with 19 bases between the two germline ends. CDR3 in DNA: TGTGCCAGCAGCGACGTGGGGGGACGAGGTGCTGAAGCTTTCTTT. Translation: CASSDVGGRGAEAFF.

The chain is built from TRBV5-5 and TRBJ1-5, with D perhaps TRBD1 (6 bases). Germline CDR1 reads SGHKS; CDR2 reads YYEKEE (reference sequence). The CDR3 runs to 15 residues. Trimming stripped 0 bases from V and 5 bases from J, with 12 bases between. CDR3 protein: CASSLGTDPYQPQHF. The CDR3 region has the DNA TGTGCCAGCAGCTTGGGGACAGATCCATATCAGCCCCAGCATTTT.

This clone was seen a single time. J is TRBJ2-1 and V is TRBV7-2; 9 nucleotides line up with TRBD2. Per germline, CDR1 SGHTA and CDR2 FQGNSA. The CDR3 extends over 15 amino acids. Germline trimming cut 5 bases from V and 4 bases from J; bases unmatched to any gene: 6. CDR3 residues: CASSVQRGAYNEQFF. CDR3 nucleotide sequence: TGTGCCAGCAGCGTACAGCGGGGGGCTTACAATGAGCAGTTCTTC.

This clone is a singleton in its sample. The chain employs TRBV30 and TRBJ2-1; D remains unclear. CDR1 is GTSNPN and CDR2 is SVGIG in the germline V gene (reference sequence). This CDR3 region has 11 residues. Trimming shortened V by 3 bases and J by 7 bases, and 7 bases separated the two germline ends. The CDR3 reads CAWSLGNEQFF. The CDR3 bases are TGTGCCTGGAGCCTAGGTAATGAGCAGTTCTTC. The entire variable domain, with the rest obtained from reference TRBV30 and TRBJ2-1, is as follows: SQTIHQWPATLVQPVGSPLSLECTVEGTSNPNLYWYRQAAGRGLQLLFYSVGIGQISSEVPQNLSASRPQDRQFILSSKKLLLSDSGFYLCAWSLGNEQFFGPGTRLTVL.

The V and J genes are TRBV7-8 and TRBJ1-5; D is ambiguous. Germline V CDR1 and CDR2: SGHVS, FQNEAQ. Trimming stripped 0 bases from V and 8 bases from J, with 11 bases between. The CDR3 is 14 residues long. CDR3 sequence (DNA): TGTGCCAGCAGCTTAGCGTTTGGGCGGGAGCCCCAGCATTTT. It encodes CASSLAFGREPQHF.

Turning to this clone: Relative to the germline gene, one junction end is altered; a read error may explain this. This chain connects TRBV10-3 to TRBJ1-1, with TRBD1 identical over 7 bases. CDR1 is ENHRY, CDR2 SYGVKD, per germline. The CDR3 has 14 amino acids. The CDR3 spells CAISARTGATEALF. Written as DNA, the CDR3 is TGTGCCATCAGTGCCCGTACAGGGGCCACTGAAGCTCTCTTT.

This clone was counted a few times. The chain has TRBV7-9 and TRBJ2-1; no clear D. The CDR3 runs to 16 residues. CDR1 SEHNR and CDR2 FQNEAQ come from the germline V gene (reference sequence). The ends were cut back, 5 bases at V and 6 bases at J, with 20 bases in the middle. The CDR3 loop is CASSPKFRVSINEQFF. DNA for the CDR3: TGTGCCAGCAGCCCAAAATTTAGAGTGAGTATCAATGAGCAGTTCTTC.

The rearrangement uses TRBV30 and TRBJ2-3, with D possibly TRBD1 on 8 matching bases. CDR3 length: 16 amino acids. Germline CDR1 GTSNPN, CDR2 SVGIG (reference sequence). V lost 8 bases, J lost 0 bases, and 21 bases lay in between. The CDR3 spells CATTGGGYFSTDTQYF. The CDR3 region has the DNA TGTGCCACCACAGGGGGGGGGTACTTTAGCACAGATACGCAGTATTTT.

This clone has just a few counts. The chain employs TRBV29-1 and TRBJ2-5, with no clear D. The CDR3 runs to 12 residues. The V gene lost 2 bases and the J gene lost 5 bases, with 9 bases spanning the gap. CDR1 and CDR2 from the germline V gene are SQVTM and ANQGSEA. The CDR3 loop is CSVEQASETQYF. DNA for the CDR3: TGCAGCGTTGAACAGGCGTCGGAGACCCAGTACTTC.

The chain joins TRBV12-5 to TRBJ2-1; D gene unclear. The V end was cut by 5 bases, the J end by 7 bases, with 9 bases between. CDR3 size: 12 residues. Germline V lookup: CDR1 LGHNT, CDR2 FRNRAP. The CDR3 nucleotides read TGTGCTAGTGGTGCCGGTACGAATGAGCAGTTCTTC. Protein sequence: CASGAGTNEQFF.

V gene TRBV6-1 combines with J gene TRBJ1-1, with D possibly being TRBD1 (5 bases). This CDR3 has 16 residues. CDR1 MNHNS and CDR2 SASEGT come from the germline V gene. The V gene lost 1 base and the J gene lost 1 base, with 13 bases spanning the gap. This chain's CDR3 is CASSEVFQGRNTEAFF. CDR3 sequence (DNA): TGTGCCAGCAGTGAAGTTTTCCAGGGCCGGAACACTGAAGCTTTCTTT.

This chain uses TRBV19 with TRBJ1-1, with 12 bases lining up with TRBD1. The CDR3 is 17 residues long. CDR1 and CDR2 from the germline V gene are LNHDA and SQIVND (reference sequence). V lost 5 bases and J lost 3; bases outside the gene matches: 10. In nucleotides, the CDR3 is TGTGCCAGTAGTGGCCGTGGGACAGGGGGCCCGGACACTGAAGCTTTCTTT. Encoded protein: CASSGRGTGGPDTEAFF.

The V gene is TRBV10-2, the J gene TRBJ2-2, with a tentative D call TRBD1 (5 bases). The germline V gene has CDR1 WSHSY and CDR2 SAAADI. Trimming removed 8 bases at V and 5 bases at J, with 15 bases between. The CDR3 has 14 residues. This CDR3 is CASAETVNTGELFF. The CDR3 DNA sequence: TGCGCCAGCGCAGAGACAGTAAATACCGGGGAGCTGTTTTTT.

About this clone: At the DNA level, this CDR3 is encoded by other sequences in the same sample as well. This chain joins TRBV2 and TRBJ2-5; tentative D call: TRBD2 (6 bases). Trimming stripped 7 bases from V and 5 bases from J, with 11 bases between. The CDR3 covers 12 residues. Germline CDR1 reads SNHLY; CDR2 reads FYNNEI. The CDR3 sequence: CASNPGGETQYF. CDR3 bases: TGTGCCAGCAACCCAGGAGGGGAGACCCAGTACTTC.

The chain couples TRBV4-1 to TRBJ1-1, with a tentative D call TRBD1 (6 bases). The CDR3 loop spans 14 amino acids. Trimming pared 4 bases from V and 1 base from J, leaving 10 bases between. Germline values: CDR1 MGHRA, CDR2 YSYEKL. CDR3 bases: TGCGCCAGCAGCCTACAGGGAAGGAACACTGAAGCTTTCTTT. It codes for CASSLQGRNTEAFF.

The CDR3 is CASSFNRDTQYF. As DNA, the CDR3 is TGTGCCAGCAGCTTTAACCGGGATACGCAGTATTTT. V usage is TRBV7-2 and J usage is TRBJ2-3; D ambiguous. CDR1 and CDR2 (germline): SGHTA, FQGNSA. V lost 3 bases and J lost 6, with 7 bases in between. The CDR3 has 12 amino acids.

The chain employs TRBV6-5 and TRBJ1-5; tentative D call: TRBD1 (5 bases). The V end lost 0 bases, the J end lost 2 bases, and 8 bases lay between the germline ends. This CDR3 has 15 amino acids. Looked up from germline, CDR1 is MNHEY and CDR2 is SVGAGI. The CDR3 here is CASSYSGQRNQPQHF. CDR3 bases: TGTGCCAGCAGTTACTCGGGGCAGCGCAATCAGCCCCAGCATTTT.

The chain combines TRBV7-8 with TRBJ2-5, with 9 nucleotides matching TRBD1. The CDR3 sequence is 15 residues long. Unmatched junction bases numbered 6, after V lost 5 bases and J lost 2 bases. CDR1 is SGHVS and CDR2 is FQNEAQ in the germline V gene. The DNA for the CDR3 is TGTGCCAGCAGCAGCCAGACAGGGGGACAAGAGACCCAGTACTTC. Translation: CASSSQTGGQETQYF.

V usage is TRBV2 and J usage is TRBJ2-1, with D possibly matching TRBD1 (7 bases). The CDR3 runs 16 residues. Looked up from germline, CDR1 is SNHLY and CDR2 is FYNNEI. Trimming shortened V by 0 bases and J by 1 base, and 10 bases separated the two germline ends. The CDR3 loop is CASSEAQGGSYNEQFF. Written as DNA, the CDR3 is TGTGCCAGCAGTGAAGCGCAGGGGGGTTCCTACAATGAGCAGTTCTTC.

Only a few counts were recorded for this clone. The V gene is TRBV4-2, the J gene TRBJ1-2, with a tentative D call TRBD1 (6 bases). Germline loops: CDR1 LGHNA, CDR2 YNFKEQ. The ends were cut back, 3 bases at V and 8 bases at J, with 19 bases in the middle. This CDR3 is built from 15 residues. Written as DNA, the CDR3 is TGTGCCAGCAGCCAGGACAGTACCGTTTCTGGAGGCTACACCTTC. This codes for CASSQDSTVSGGYTF.

This clone was counted a few times. The rearrangement links TRBV10-3 to TRBJ2-2; D unresolved. Germline V CDR1 and CDR2: ENHRY, SYGVKD. Trimming cost V 3 bases and J 6 bases, with 5 bases left between them. The CDR3 spans 12 residues. This chain's CDR3 is CAISDYAGELFF. CDR3 sequence (DNA): TGTGCCATCAGTGATTATGCCGGGGAGCTGTTTTTT.

This sequence joins TRBV7-8 and TRBJ2-2; 7 nucleotides match TRBD2. The germline V gene has CDR1 SGHVS and CDR2 FQNEAQ. The length of the CDR3 is 18 residues. Unmatched junction bases numbered 17, after V lost 5 bases and J lost 5 bases. DNA of the CDR3: TGTGCCAGCAGCCTAGGGAGGGGTCCAAAACCGGGTACCGGGGAGCTGTTTTTT. It encodes CASSLGRGPKPGTGELFF.

The chain couples TRBV4-1 to TRBJ2-1, with 9 bases matching TRBD1. CDR3 size: 18 residues. Losses at the gene ends were 0 bases for V and 6 bases for J; bases not matched to a gene: 12. Germline V gives CDR1 MGHRA, CDR2 YSYEKL. The CDR3 sequence: CASSQESYTTGGINEQFF. CDR3 nucleotide sequence: TGCGCCAGCAGCCAAGAATCCTACACGACAGGGGGGATCAATGAGCAGTTCTTC.

V gene TRBV6-1 combines with J gene TRBJ2-6, with a tentative D call TRBD1 (6 bases). This CDR3 comprises 16 residues. Germline loops: CDR1 MNHNS, CDR2 SASEGT. Trimming shortened V by 3 bases and J by 0 bases, and 9 bases separated the two germline ends. The CDR3 reads CASSDFRGSGANVLTF. The CDR3 region has the DNA TGTGCCAGCAGTGACTTCAGGGGCTCTGGGGCCAACGTCCTGACTTTC.

The chain employs TRBV5-4 and TRBJ2-5; TRBD2 might be the D (7 bases). CDR3 size: 16 residues. Germline V lookup: CDR1 SGHNT, CDR2 YYREEE (reference sequence). V lost 4 bases and J lost 5, with 21 bases in between. The CDR3: CASSRRGGSILETQYF. The CDR3 bases are TGTGCCAGCAGCCGGAGGGGGGGCTCCATTCTTGAGACCCAGTACTTC.

The chain carries TRBV28 and TRBJ1-2, with TRBD1 identical over 7 bases. CDR1 is MDHEN and CDR2 is SYDVKM in the germline V gene. The CDR3 has 14 residues. Trimming removed 6 bases from V and 1 base from J; junction bases left unmatched: 5. The CDR3: CASRLTGNNYGYTF. The CDR3 DNA reads as TGTGCCAGCAGATTGACAGGGAATAACTATGGCTACACCTTC.

The rearrangement uses TRBV7-9 and TRBJ1-3; 8 bases line up with TRBD1. The germline V gene encodes CDR1 SEHNR and CDR2 FQNEAQ (reference sequence). V shed 1 base, J shed 0 bases, and the junction held 11 bases outside the gene matches. This CDR3 spans 19 amino acids. This chain's CDR3 is CASSLVGRGLLYSGNTIYF. CDR3 coding DNA: TGTGCCAGCAGCTTAGTCGGCAGGGGGCTGCTGTACTCTGGAAACACCATATATTTT. The complete variable domain, with remaining parts taken from reference TRBV7-9 and TRBJ1-3, reads DTGVSQNPRHKITKRGQNVTFRCDPISEHNRLYWYRQTLGQGPEFLTYFQNEAQLEKSRLLSDRFSAERPKGSFSTLEIQRTEQGDSAMYLCASSLVGRGLLYSGNTIYFGEGSWLTVV.